The sequence of this T cell receptor (beta chain) was determined in a study of OX40 agonist ivuxolimab in advanced cancers. General observations from the study: Near-lowest levels of clonal expansion characterized partial responders at 0.1-3.0 mg/kg.

About this clone itself: The antigen is unknown.

The CDR3 loop spans 11 amino acids. Germline CDR1 is MNHEY and CDR2 is SMNVEV (reference sequence). Trimming stripped 4 bases from V and 7 bases from J, with 4 bases between. Some clones are missing from TCRdb's copy, which holds only in-frame ones; the method was immunoSEQ multiplex PCR. The sample consists of about 46,000 clones, around 86% of them appearing once. This chain links TRBV27 with TRBJ2-2; D remains unclear. The receptor comes from an adult with an advanced solid tumor such as melanoma, head and neck, liver or kidney cancer. The sequences come from CD4+ or CD8+ T cells sorted from blood, collected in a trial of the OX40 agonist ivuxolimab. CDR3 loop: CASSSGGELFF. The CDR3 nucleotides read TGTGCCAGCAGTTCGGGCGGGGAGCTGTTTTTT.